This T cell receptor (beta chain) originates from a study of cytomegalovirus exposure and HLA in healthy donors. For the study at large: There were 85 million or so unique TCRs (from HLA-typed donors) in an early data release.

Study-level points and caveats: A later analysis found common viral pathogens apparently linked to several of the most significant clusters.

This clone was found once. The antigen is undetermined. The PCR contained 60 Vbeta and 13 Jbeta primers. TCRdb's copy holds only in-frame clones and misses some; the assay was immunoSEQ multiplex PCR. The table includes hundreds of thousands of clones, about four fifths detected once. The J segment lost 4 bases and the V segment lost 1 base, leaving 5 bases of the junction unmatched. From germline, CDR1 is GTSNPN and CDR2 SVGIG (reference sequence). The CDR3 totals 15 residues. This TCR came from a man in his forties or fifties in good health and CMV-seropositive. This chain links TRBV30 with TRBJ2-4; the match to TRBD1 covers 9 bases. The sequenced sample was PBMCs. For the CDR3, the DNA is TGTGCCTGGAGTGCCGGAGGGACAGGGAAAAACATTCAGTACTTC. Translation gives CAWSAGGTGKNIQYF. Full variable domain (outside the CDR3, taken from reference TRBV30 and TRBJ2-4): SQTIHQWPATLVQPVGSPLSLECTVEGTSNPNLYWYRQAAGRGLQLLFYSVGIGQISSEVPQNLSASRPQDRQFILSSKKLLLSDSGFYLCAWSAGGTGKNIQYFGAGTRLSVL.